This TCR beta chain is from a study of CD8 T cells in Susac syndrome. cDNA came from around 0.54 to 1 ug RNA primed by random hexamers. TCRdb processed the immunoSEQ multiplex PCR reads anew with MiXCR; each CDR3 protein has one entry. The sample holds tens of thousands of distinct CDR3 sequences, nearly 96% seen once. Trimming took off 5 bases at V and 4 bases at J, with 9 bases between the two ends. The CDR3 has 12 residues. Germline V gene lookup returns CDR1 SQVTM and CDR2 ANQGSEA. From blood CD8+ and CD4+ T cells, the TCR beta chain was sequenced. The clonotype comes from a human donor with multiple sclerosis. This chain uses TRBV29-1 with TRBJ2-1; maybe TRBD1 (6 bases). Sequences were obtained from CD4+ T cells from PBMCs. DNA of the CDR3: TGCAGCGTTCCGCAGGGGTACAATGAGCAGTTCTTC. This translates into CSVPQGYNEQFF.